The present TCR beta chain was sequenced within a study of cytomegalovirus exposure and HLA in healthy donors. Study-level points and caveats: One later analysis, an examination of the approximately 130 validation repertoires, found that first-cohort TCR clusters tended to co-occur in them.

About this clone itself: The antigen is unknown.

The CDR3 length is 16 residues. With V trimmed by 5 bases and J by 4 bases, 13 bases remained unmatched. In germline, CDR1 is KGHSH, CDR2 LQKENI. Using immunoSEQ multiplex PCR, the repertoire was profiled, and TCRdb retains in-frame clones only, with some absent. The data hold 130,000 or so clones, with roughly nine tenths observed a single time. The source is a woman younger than 30 in good health and CMV-seropositive. The V gene is TRBV18, the J gene TRBJ1-2; 7 nucleotides agree with TRBD1. The sample comprised PBMCs. CDR3: CASSTMTGKTVYGYTF. CDR3 bases: TGTGCCAGCTCAACAATGACAGGGAAAACGGTCTATGGCTACACCTTC.